The clone carrying this TCR beta chain occurred once. The target antigen is unknown. This sample is drawn from a study of T cell responses to AZD1222 COVID-19 vaccine. General study points: Increased Spike-specific TCR breadth and depth were observed after two AZD1222 doses. Per reports, nearly half of all spike-specific TCRs target regions that are unmutated in variants. The peak T cell response came first, and repertoires were sampled only after it. Vaccine-related CD4 TCRs covered spike, predominating at 160-218 and 743-854.

CDR3 length equals 11 residues. V shed 4 bases and J shed 8 bases, with 11 bases lying between them. The germline V gene has CDR1 SQVTM and CDR2 ANQGSEA. Assay used: immunoSEQ multiplex PCR; TCRdb lists only in-frame clones, some missing. The data contain 140,000 or so clones, roughly nine tenths of them singletons. The genes are TRBV29-1 and TRBJ1-2; D call uncertain. This specimen was peripheral blood, taken on day 0 of AZD1222 vaccination. The clonotype was recovered from an adult in good health. CDR3 nucleotides: TGCAGCGTTGTTTCCTCCGGGGGCTACACCTTC. It specifies CSVVSSGGYTF. The variable domain in full, completed from reference TRBV29-1 and TRBJ1-2, reads SAVISQKPSRDICQRGTSLTIQCQVDSQVTMMFWYRQQPGQSLTLIATANQGSEATYESGFVIDKFPISRPNLTFSTLTVSNMSPEDSSIYLCSVVSSGGYTFGSGTRLTVV.